These T cell receptor beta chains were read from a single sample in a study of CD4 T cells in relation to SARS-CoV-2 and coronaviruses. The antigens for these receptors are not known. Clones were read by immunoSEQ multiplex PCR, and TCRdb kept only the in-frame ones, dropping some. This sample has fewer than 20,000 clones, with over 75% found just once. Sequencing was performed on CD4+ T cells from PBMCs, cultured in vitro. The receptors come from a human donor in good health. CDR3s include the opening cysteine and the closing phenylalanine or tryptophan. D genes are given only for firm matches. Clone size is shown for a subset of rows, as once, few, many or a class of expanded clone.

cdr3_aa cdr3_nt j_call d_call v_call clone_size
CASSPNRGLNEKLFF TGTGCCAGCAGTCCTAACAGGGGGCTAAACGAAAAACTGTTTTTT TRBJ1-4 TRBD1 TRBV28 .
CASSQLPLVNPDTQYF TGCGCCAGCAGCCAACTACCACTAGTGAACCCAGATACGCAGTATTTT TRBJ2-3 . TRBV4-1 once
CASSYRNQPQHF TGTGCCAGCAGTTACAGGAATCAGCCCCAGCATTTT TRBJ1-5 . TRBV2 .
CAISESGGGTNTQYF TGTGCCATCAGTGAGTCAGGGGGAGGTACAAATACGCAGTATTTT TRBJ2-3 . TRBV10-3 .
CASSPLDRTHSGNTIYF TGTGCCAGCAGCCCTTTGGACAGGACGCACTCTGGAAACACCATATATTTT TRBJ1-3 TRBD1 TRBV11-2 medium-sized
CASGLITSGRGDTQYF TGTGCTAGTGGTTTGATCACTAGCGGGAGGGGGGATACGCAGTATTTT TRBJ2-3 TRBD2 TRBV12-5 .
CASSLGGWRIDTQYF TGCGCCAGCAGCTTGGGTGGCTGGAGAATAGATACGCAGTATTTT TRBJ2-3 . TRBV5-1 few
CASRSQGKTEAFF TGTGCCAGCAGGTCCCAGGGAAAAACTGAAGCTTTCTTT TRBJ1-1 . TRBV12-3/TRBV12-4 .
CASSRGLAGGLIYEQYF TGTGCCAGCAGTCGGGGACTAGCGGGAGGACTAATCTACGAGCAGTACTTC TRBJ2-7 TRBD2 TRBV27 .
CASSLVTAQRNTDTQYF TGTGCCAGCAGCTTGGTGACTGCACAGCGGAACACAGATACGCAGTATTTT TRBJ2-3 . TRBV5-8 .
CATSDLRRNTDTQYF TGTGCCACCAGTGATCTCCGGCGCAACACAGATACGCAGTATTTT TRBJ2-3 . TRBV24-1 .
CALGAGGMNTEAFF TGTGCCCTGGGGGCAGGGGGTATGAACACTGAAGCTTTCTTT TRBJ1-1 TRBD1 TRBV2 medium-sized
CASSESDRGKYNEQFF TGCGCCAGCAGTGAGTCTGACAGGGGGAAATACAATGAGCAGTTCTTC TRBJ2-1 TRBD1 TRBV10-1 .
CASSLVWGDTGELFF TGCGCCAGCAGCTTGGTTTGGGGCGACACCGGGGAGCTGTTTTTT TRBJ2-2 . TRBV5-1 .
CSASLGQGARDTQYF TGCAGTGCTAGTTTGGGACAGGGGGCGCGAGATACGCAGTATTTT TRBJ2-3 TRBD1 TRBV20-1 .
CASSQDWDNNEQFF TGTGCCAGCAGCCAAGACTGGGACAACAATGAGCAGTTCTTC TRBJ2-1 . TRBV3-1/TRBV3-2 .
CASSGDEDTQYF TGTGCCAGCTCAGGTGATGAAGATACGCAGTATTTT TRBJ2-3 . TRBV18 .
CASSFSSGTYVYEQYF TGCGCCAGCAGCTTCAGCTCCGGGACCTATGTTTACGAGCAGTACTTC TRBJ2-7 . TRBV5-1 .
CASSQASRAGGGFEQFF TGCGCCAGCAGCCAAGCCTCCAGGGCGGGAGGCGGTTTTGAGCAGTTCTTC TRBJ2-1 TRBD2 TRBV4-1 .
CATHPLAGGTPSYEQYF TGTGCCACCCACCCTCTAGCGGGAGGGACCCCTTCCTACGAGCAGTACTTC TRBJ2-7 TRBD2 TRBV10-3 .
CASSSKGTGVAEAFF TGTGCCAGCAGTTCCAAAGGGACAGGGGTTGCTGAAGCTTTCTTT TRBJ1-1 TRBD1 TRBV6-5 once
CASSSGAPGELFF TGTGCCAGCAGTTCCGGAGCGCCCGGGGAGCTGTTTTTT TRBJ2-2 . TRBV6-5 .
CASSQEASGSNTEAFF TGTGCCAGCAGCCAGGAGGCATCGGGCAGCAACACTGAAGCTTTCTTT TRBJ1-1 . TRBV3-1/TRBV3-2 .
CASSPGQGAGYGYTF TGTGCCAGCAGCCCAGGACAGGGGGCAGGCTATGGCTACACCTTC TRBJ1-2 TRBD1 TRBV7-8 .
CASRVGVGEAFF TGTGCCAGCAGGGTTGGTGTGGGTGAAGCTTTCTTT TRBJ1-1 . TRBV12-3/TRBV12-4 .
CAWTPGLAGLRDTQYF TGTGCCTGGACCCCAGGACTAGCGGGATTAAGGGATACGCAGTATTTT TRBJ2-3 TRBD2 TRBV30 .
CASSLTRERSNEQFF TGTGCCAGCAGCTTAACGCGGGAGCGGAGCAATGAGCAGTTCTTC TRBJ2-1 TRBD2 TRBV7-3 .
CASSAVSQRNTEAFF TGTGCCAGCAGCGCGGTCTCCCAGAGAAACACTGAAGCTTTCTTT TRBJ1-1 . TRBV5-5 .
CASSLRGSYGYTF TGTGCCAGCAGCTTAAGGGGGAGCTATGGCTACACCTTC TRBJ1-2 . TRBV13 .
CASSLNGLLNTGELFF TGTGCCAGCAGCTTAAATGGACTCCTGAACACCGGGGAGCTGTTTTTT TRBJ2-2 . TRBV7-3 .
CASSDDSSGSYNEQFF TGTGCCAGCAGTGACGACAGTAGCGGGAGCTACAATGAGCAGTTCTTC TRBJ2-1 TRBD2 TRBV6-1 .
CASSDKGWGGLNTEAFF TGTGCCAGCAGCGACAAGGGGTGGGGAGGATTGAACACTGAAGCTTTCTTT TRBJ1-1 . TRBV13 .
CASSGLTGSQETQYF TGCGCCAGCAGTGGGCTTACGGGCAGCCAAGAGACCCAGTACTTC TRBJ2-5 . TRBV10-1 .
CASSSGKVPGELFF TGTGCCAGCAGCTCTGGCAAGGTTCCCGGGGAGCTGTTTTTT TRBJ2-2 . TRBV21-1 .
CASSLRGAGSGGELFF TGTGCCAGCAGCTTAAGAGGGGCGGGATCGGGCGGGGAGCTGTTTTTT TRBJ2-2 . TRBV7-3 .
CATSVREGQPQHF TGTGCCACCAGTGTAAGGGAGGGCCAGCCCCAGCATTTT TRBJ1-5 . TRBV24-1 .
CASSLRGNTGELFF TGTGCCAGCAGTCTCCGGGGGAACACCGGGGAGCTGTTTTTT TRBJ2-2 . TRBV6-4 .
CSVGRGLSKETEAFF TGCAGCGTCGGGAGGGGGCTGTCGAAAGAAACTGAAGCTTTCTTT TRBJ1-1 TRBD1 TRBV29-1 .
CASSDLQGGGSGNTIYF TGTGCCAGTAGTGACCTACAGGGCGGAGGCTCTGGAAACACCATATATTTT TRBJ1-3 . TRBV19 .
CSASRLAGYEQYF TGCAGTGCTAGTCGGCTAGCGGGCTACGAGCAGTACTTC TRBJ2-7 TRBD2 TRBV20-1 .
CASSRGGAKNIQYF TGTGCCAGTAGTAGAGGGGGGGCCAAAAACATTCAGTACTTC TRBJ2-4 . TRBV19 .
CASSPGRQGAFF TGTGCCAGCAGCCCAGGTAGACAGGGGGCTTTCTTT TRBJ1-1 TRBD1 TRBV7-9 few
CASSQGRDQPQHF TGTGCCAGTTCCCAGGGAAGAGATCAGCCCCAGCATTTT TRBJ1-5 . TRBV19 .
CASSYSSPGGLYEQYF TGTGCCAGCAGTTACTCGAGTCCCGGGGGCCTGTACGAGCAGTACTTC TRBJ2-7 . TRBV6-5 .
CASSTGTAANYGYTF TGTGCCAGCTCAACCGGGACAGCAGCTAACTATGGCTACACCTTC TRBJ1-2 TRBD1 TRBV18 .
CASSLRDLGTGELFF TGTGCCAGCAGCTTGCGAGACTTGGGCACCGGGGAGCTGTTTTTT TRBJ2-2 . TRBV7-2 .
CAWSGGNNSPLHF TGTGCCTGGAGTGGGGGCAATAATTCACCCCTCCACTTT TRBJ1-6 . TRBV30 few
CASSLRPEQGSNQPQHF TGTGCCAGCAGCCTACGGCCTGAACAGGGGAGTAATCAGCCCCAGCATTTT TRBJ1-5 TRBD1 TRBV5-6 .
CASSSTGPSSGNTIYF TGTGCCAGCAGCTCGACAGGGCCGAGCTCTGGAAACACCATATATTTT TRBJ1-3 TRBD1 TRBV11-2 .